This T cell receptor beta chain was sequenced for a study of blood T cell repertoires in COVID-19. For the study at large: COVID-19 samples collected from the United States, Italy and Spain covered acute and convalescent phases. Nucleic acid was either cDNA or gDNA, and it came from T cells, B-cell-depleted T cells, or PBMCs.

This CDR3 has 14 residues. Germline V gene lookup returns CDR1 SGHTA and CDR2 FQGNSA. V lost 4 bases and J lost 2, with 10 bases in between. The Seattle site enrolled patients during active infection and followed them longitudinally. In the study's own analysis: Amplification with reference gene primers provided the estimates of nucleated cell counts. TCRdb's copy holds only in-frame clones and misses some; the assay was immunoSEQ multiplex PCR. The V and J calls and the clone size are those of that table, but D and trimming were determined from the DNA. The sample carries 50,000 to 65,000 clones, 55% to 75% recorded once.

The chain uses TRBV7-2 and TRBJ2-3; TRBD1 might be the D (5 bases). The sequence derives from a woman in her 70s with COVID-19, enrolled during active disease. The source material was peripheral blood. The CDR3 loop reads CASSYDSFTDTQYF. The CDR3 region has the DNA TGTGCCAGCAGCTACGACAGCTTCACAGATACGCAGTATTTT.